These 27 T cell receptor beta chains were sequenced from one sample in a study of molecular identifiers for immune sequencing clone quantification. TCRdb called the PCR reads again in MiXCR, with one record for every CDR3 protein. In the table there are some 650,000 distinct CDR3 sequences, 15% to 20% of which are singletons. The source material was naive CD8+ T cells from blood, with Jurkat cell RNA spiked in. Noted subset: FACS-sorted CD8+CD4-CCR7+CD45RA+ naive T cells. The receptor source for this set is a human donor in good health. Some libraries in this study had Jurkat cell RNA spiked in.

The V gene is TRBV9, the J gene TRBJ2-5, with TRBD2 matching over 9 bases. CDR3 length: 14 amino acids. Losses at the gene ends were 7 bases for V and 0 bases for J; bases not matched to a gene: 4. In germline, CDR1 is SGDLS, CDR2 YYNGEE. CDR3 nucleotide sequence: TGTGCCAGCGGCGGGGGGGGAAACCAAGAGACCCAGTACTTC. Translating gives CASGGGGNQETQYF.

This clonotype has just a few counts. This rearrangement joins TRBV3-1 to TRBJ2-1, with D unclear. The CDR3 has 14 residues. Germline values: CDR1 LGHDT, CDR2 YNNKEL (reference sequence). V was clipped by 1 base and J by 7 bases, with 11 bases between them. The CDR3 loop is CASSQGTLRNEQFF. CDR3 nucleotides: TGTGCCAGCAGCCAAGGAACCTTGAGGAATGAGCAGTTCTTC.

Worth noting for this clonotype: Possible read error: a much larger clone is one base away. The V gene is TRBV7-9, the J gene TRBJ1-4; D is possibly TRBD1 (6 bases). Trimming took 8 bases from V and 8 from J, leaving 24 bases between them. CDR1 and CDR2 (germline): SEHNR, FQNEAQ (reference sequence). The CDR3 has 16 amino acids. Here the CDR3 DNA reads TGTGCCAGCGGCACCTTAAGTGGGGGCGCAGGAGAAAAACTGTTTTTT. Its translation: CASGTLSGGAGEKLFF.

In this sample, this clonotype turned up many times. This rearrangement joins TRBV29-1 to TRBJ2-7; perhaps TRBD2 as D (5 bases). The germline V and J ends were trimmed by 4 bases and 5 bases, with 15 bases remaining between them. The CDR3 totals 13 residues. CDR1 and CDR2 from the germline V gene are SQVTM and ANQGSEA. CDR3 loop: CSVVSGIRDEQYF. The CDR3 DNA reads as TGCAGCGTTGTCTCGGGAATCCGGGACGAGCAGTACTTC.

This clonotype was detected many times. The chain has TRBV19 and TRBJ2-1; 11 positions match TRBD2. This CDR3 contains 14 residues. Trimming removed 3 bases from V and 6 bases from J; junction bases left unmatched: 1. The germline V gene encodes CDR1 LNHDA and CDR2 SQIVND (reference sequence). CDR3 DNA sequence: TGTGCCAGTAGTATCACTAGCGGGAGCAATGAGCAGTTCTTC. Its protein is CASSITSGSNEQFF.

This clonotype came up many times. For the CDR3, the DNA is TGTGCCAGCAGTTTATCTGACAACGACTTGATCCGGGGTGAAGCTTTCTTT. Translating gives CASSLSDNDLIRGEAFF. The chain joins TRBV12-3 or TRBV12-4 to TRBJ1-1; D remains unclear. The germline V and J ends were trimmed by 2 bases and 7 bases, with 23 bases remaining between them. The CDR3 has 17 residues.

This clonotype appeared a few times. V is TRBV27 and J is TRBJ2-7, with D hard to call. Germline V gene lookup returns CDR1 MNHEY and CDR2 SMNVEV (reference sequence). This CDR3 is 15 amino acids long. With 2 bases removed from V and 0 bases from J, the gap between germline ends came to 11 bases. Here the CDR3 reads CASSLIWGSSYEQYF. The CDR3 DNA is TGTGCCAGCAGTTTAATTTGGGGTAGCTCCTACGAGCAGTACTTC.

As for this clonotype: This could be a read error, since a much larger clone is one nucleotide away. CDR3 sequence (DNA): TGTGCCAGCAGCCCCGGACGGCCTACCCCCCCTGGGGCCAACGTCCTGACTTTC. Residues: CASSPGRPTPPGANVLTF. The gene calls are TRBV11-2 and TRBJ2-6; the D is unclear. The germline CDR1 and CDR2 sequences are SGHAT and FQNNGV. The CDR3 runs 18 residues. Trimming left V 5 bases short and J 2 bases short, with 19 bases between. Based on the CDR3 plus reference TRBV11-2 and TRBJ2-6, the full variable domain is EAGVAQSPRYKIIEKRQSVAFWCNPISGHATLYWYQQILGQGPKLLIQFQNNGVVDDSQLPKDRFSAERLKGVDSTLKIQPAKLEDSAVYLCASSPGRPTPPGANVLTFGAGSRLTVL.

In the case of this clonotype: Since a much larger clone is just one base distant, this may be a read error. V is TRBV7-9 and J is TRBJ1-2; D gene uncertain. The CDR3 runs 13 residues. V was pared by 7 bases and J by 2 bases, with 11 bases between. In germline, CDR1 is SEHNR, CDR2 FQNEAQ (reference sequence). CDR3: CASMNDVNYGYTF. The CDR3 DNA sequence: TGTGCCAGCATGAATGACGTGAACTATGGCTACACCTTC.

This clonotype appeared many times. The chain joins TRBV5-6 to TRBJ2-2, with 7 bases fitting TRBD1. The germline V gene encodes CDR1 SGHDT and CDR2 YYEEEE. CDR3 size: 16 residues. The trim removed 4 bases at V and 5 bases at J, leaving 11 bases unmatched. The CDR3 reads CASSQGWAGGTGELFF. The CDR3 DNA reads TGTGCCAGCAGCCAGGGCTGGGCAGGGGGTACCGGGGAGCTGTTTTTT.

This chain joins TRBV7-6 and TRBJ2-5; 9 bases align to TRBD2. Germline lookup yields CDR1 SGHVS and CDR2 FNYEAQ. The CDR3 length is 15 residues. The ends lost 4 bases at V and 6 bases at J; junction bases unmatched: 9. CDR3 sequence: CASSSLAGPLQTQYF. The CDR3 nucleotides read TGTGCCAGCAGCTCCCTAGCGGGGCCCCTTCAGACCCAGTACTTC.

Many counts were recorded for this clonotype. The CDR3 nucleotides are TGTGCCAGCAGTTTGCCGCCGATGGAGCAGTACTTC. It encodes CASSLPPMEQYF. V is TRBV5-6 and J is TRBJ2-7; D call uncertain. Germline loops: CDR1 SGHDT, CDR2 YYEEEE. The CDR3 has 12 residues. V was clipped by 5 bases and J by 7 bases, with 13 bases between them.

In its sample, this clonotype was seen many times. The chain combines TRBV6-1 with TRBJ1-6; 7 bases fit TRBD1. V trimming: 1 base; J trimming: 7 bases; junction bases outside the gene matches: 4. CDR1 is MNHNS and CDR2 is SASEGT in the germline V gene. CDR3 size: 15 residues. This CDR3 is CASSEGTGPNSPLHF. As DNA, the CDR3 is TGTGCCAGCAGTGAAGGGACAGGACCCAATTCACCCCTCCACTTT.

In the case of this clonotype: The junction does not match germline at one end; this may be a read error. This chain connects TRBV19 to TRBJ2-5; perhaps TRBD1 as D (7 bases). Germline V gene lookup returns CDR1 LNHDA and CDR2 SQIVND (reference sequence). CDR3 length: 14 residues. This CDR3 is CGSNPGGFDETQYF. The CDR3 DNA sequence: TGTGGCAGTAACCCAGGGGGGTTCGATGAGACCCAGTACTTC.

The chain joins TRBV6-1 to TRBJ1-2; unclear D gene. This CDR3 region has 14 residues. The germline gives CDR1 MNHNS, CDR2 SASEGT. V was pared by 3 bases and J by 4 bases, with 12 bases between. The CDR3: CASSEMGGGYGYTF. The CDR3 nucleotides read TGTGCCAGCAGTGAGATGGGCGGCGGCTATGGCTACACCTTC.

This clonotype was picked up one time. V is TRBV12-3 or TRBV12-4 and J is TRBJ2-7; no firm D call. With 2 bases removed from V and 9 bases from J, the gap between germline ends came to 14 bases. The CDR3 is made up of 13 amino acids. DNA of the CDR3: TGTGCCAGCAGTTTAATTGTGTTCCACGGGCAGTACTTC. It is translated as CASSLIVFHGQYF.

The V and J genes are TRBV27 and TRBJ2-7; maybe TRBD1 (6 bases). The germline V gene has CDR1 MNHEY and CDR2 SMNVEV (reference sequence). The CDR3 is 15 residues long. The CDR3 DNA follows: TGTGGCGGCAGTCCCTGGACAGAAGTCACCTACGAGCAGTACTTC. This sequence encodes CGGSPWTEVTYEQYF.

This clonotype was seen many times. The DNA of the CDR3 is TGTGCCAGTAGTATTGATCGGGACGAGAATTCACCCCTCCACTTT. Translation gives CASSIDRDENSPLHF. The chain employs TRBV19 and TRBJ1-6, with a tentative D call TRBD1 (5 bases). The CDR3 runs 15 residues. CDR1 and CDR2 from the germline V gene are LNHDA and SQIVND (reference sequence). The V and J ends lost 3 bases and 7 bases respectively, with 13 bases between them.

This clonotype was counted ten times or more. The chain links TRBV13 to TRBJ1-4; D unresolved. V lost 0 bases and J 4 bases, leaving 9 bases between the germline ends. CDR1 is PRHDT, CDR2 FYEKMQ, per germline (reference sequence). The CDR3 runs 15 residues. The CDR3 coding sequence is TGTGCCAGCAGCTTAGGAGCAGTAGATAATGAAAAACTGTTTTTT. Translation gives CASSLGAVDNEKLFF.

This clonotype was observed at least ten times. The CDR3 DNA reads TGTGCCATCGGGCCTCTGAACACTGAAGCTTTCTTT. It codes for CAIGPLNTEAFF. The chain is built from TRBV10-3 and TRBJ1-1; no definite D call. Trimming left V 8 bases short and J 0 bases short, with 7 bases between. The V gene's germline CDR1 is ENHRY and CDR2 SYGVKD. The CDR3 runs 12 residues.

This clonotype was counted ten times or more. The chain is built from TRBV3-1 and TRBJ1-1, with D possibly matching TRBD1 (5 bases). V was clipped by 0 bases and J by 0 bases, with 11 bases between them. The CDR3 loop spans 16 amino acids. Looked up from germline, CDR1 is LGHDT and CDR2 is YNNKEL (reference sequence). The CDR3 nucleotides are TGTGCCAGCAGCCAAGAACCCCAGGGCGTGAACACTGAAGCTTTCTTT. It encodes CASSQEPQGVNTEAFF.

Only one count was recorded for this clonotype. This sequence may be a read error, since a much larger clone differs from it by one base. DNA of the CDR3: TGTGCCTGGAGTCAAAGTTTGAGGCCCACCCGGTACTTC. Translation: CAWSQSLRPTRYF. This chain connects TRBV30 to TRBJ2-5, with D unclear. Germline V lookup: CDR1 GTSNPN, CDR2 SVGIG (reference sequence). This CDR3 spans 13 amino acids.

Of note for this clonotype: Given a much more abundant clone one base away, this may be a read error. The chain has TRBV27 and TRBJ1-1, with 8 nucleotides matching TRBD1. CDR3 length: 15 amino acids. Germline V gene sequence: CDR1 MNHEY, CDR2 SMNVEV (reference sequence). The CDR3 DNA follows: TGTGTCAGCAGTCCACCTCGGACAGGGTTAGCTGAAGCTTTCTTT. As protein: CVSSPPRTGLAEAFF.

This clonotype was detected only a few times. The V call is TRBV7-9, the J call TRBJ2-1; 7 bases match TRBD1. With V trimmed by 0 bases and J by 3 bases, 8 bases remained unmatched. The germline V gene encodes CDR1 SEHNR and CDR2 FQNEAQ (reference sequence). This CDR3 region has 17 residues. CDR3 in amino acids: CASSLASRGPNYNEQFF. The DNA for the CDR3 is TGTGCCAGCAGCTTAGCGTCTAGGGGGCCCAACTACAATGAGCAGTTCTTC.

This clonotype was seen at least ten times. The chain employs TRBV6-2 or TRBV6-3 and TRBJ2-3; TRBD2 matches 12 bases. This CDR3 region has 15 residues. Looked up from germline, CDR1 is MNHEY and CDR2 is SVGEGT. V gave up 6 bases and J gave up 5 bases; unmatched junction bases: 6. The CDR3 spells CASSSSGGAIDTQYF. For the CDR3, the DNA is TGTGCCAGCAGCTCTAGCGGGGGGGCCATAGATACGCAGTATTTT.

This clonotype was observed a handful of times. This chain joins TRBV7-9 and TRBJ2-2; D tentatively reads TRBD1 or TRBD2 (6 bases each). This CDR3 contains 16 residues. The germline CDR1 and CDR2 sequences are SEHNR and FQNEAQ (reference sequence). The V end lost 6 bases, the J end lost 4 bases, and 18 bases lay between the germline ends. CDR3 residues: CASSSRGERATGELFF. The CDR3 DNA is TGTGCCAGCAGTTCAAGGGGGGAGCGTGCCACCGGGGAGCTGTTTTTT. The full variable domain, its missing parts supplied by reference TRBV7-9 and TRBJ2-2, is DTGVSQNPRHKITKRGQNVTFRCDPISEHNRLYWYRQTLGQGPEFLTYFQNEAQLEKSRLLSDRFSAERPKGSFSTLEIQRTEQGDSAMYLCASSSRGERATGELFFGEGSRLTVL.

This clonotype was found many times. CDR3 in amino acids: CASSFRLGNTGELFF. DNA for the CDR3: TGTGCCAGCAGTTTTCGTCTAGGAAACACCGGGGAGCTGTTTTTT. This chain links TRBV28 with TRBJ2-2, with D unresolved. With 3 bases removed from V and 2 bases from J, the gap between germline ends came to 10 bases. CDR3 length equals 15 residues. Germline V gene sequence: CDR1 MDHEN, CDR2 SYDVKM.